The 29 T cell receptor beta chains below all came from one sample that was sequenced in a study of spatial heterogeneity in lung cancer. TCRdb re-derived calls from the 5' RACE reads in MiXCR, one entry per CDR3 protein. Among some 23,000 distinct CDR3 sequences listed, 6.9% were seen once. Noted time point: sample taken at primary tumor resection. Whole RNA, which was extracted from tumor, nontumor lung tissue or frozen PBMC, was sequenced without any cell sorting. Sequenced material: PBMCs, taken at surgery. The receptors derive from a male donor with early-stage non-small cell lung cancer.

This clonotype was observed many times. The chain couples TRBV29-1 to TRBJ2-7; weak D call: TRBD1 (5 bases). The germline CDR1 and CDR2 sequences are SQVTM and ANQGSEA. CDR3 length: 11 residues. V was pared by 6 bases and J by 2 bases, with 8 bases between. This CDR3 reads CSVARAYEQYF. CDR3 sequence (DNA): TGCAGCGTGGCCAGGGCCTACGAGCAGTACTTC.

This clonotype has ten or more counts. The chain is built from TRBV10-3 and TRBJ2-1; D perhaps matches TRBD1 (6 bases). The V and J ends lost 6 bases and 7 bases respectively, with 10 bases between them. The CDR3 consists of 12 residues. Germline values: CDR1 ENHRY, CDR2 SYGVKD. The CDR3 loop is CAIRAGENEQFF. CDR3 nucleotides: TGTGCCATCAGAGCAGGGGAAAATGAGCAGTTCTTC.

This chain uses TRBV7-8 with TRBJ2-1; D perhaps matches TRBD1 (7 bases). This CDR3 contains 15 residues. The V and J ends lost 3 bases and 8 bases respectively, with 17 bases between them. Per the germline V gene, CDR1 is SGHVS and CDR2 is FQNEAQ. The CDR3 DNA is TGTGCCAGCAGCTTGGATACAGGGGAGGTAGATGAGCAGTTCTTC. Amino acid sequence: CASSLDTGEVDEQFF.

This chain joins TRBV28 and TRBJ2-3; D perhaps matches TRBD2 (5 bases). The CDR3 extends over 17 amino acids. Trimming cost V 5 bases and J 1 base, with 19 bases left between them. Germline V gene data show CDR1 as MDHEN and CDR2 as SYDVKM. DNA of the CDR3: TGTGCCAGCAGTCGTGGCCTGGGGAAGGAGGGCACAGATACGCAGTATTTT. This sequence encodes CASSRGLGKEGTDTQYF.

Ten or more counts support this clonotype. The chain has TRBV12-3 or TRBV12-4 and TRBJ2-7; 12 nucleotides align to TRBD2. V dropped 7 bases and J dropped 3; count of bases not matched to a gene: 7. CDR3 length: 15 amino acids. In nucleotides, the CDR3 is TGTGCCAGCACCAATGGACTAGCGGGAAGCTACGAGCAGTACTTC. Its protein product is CASTNGLAGSYEQYF.

By its share, this clonotype is medium-sized. This rearrangement joins TRBV12-3 or TRBV12-4 to TRBJ1-4; maybe TRBD1 (6 bases). CDR3 length equals 12 residues. The ends were cut back, 7 bases at V and 5 bases at J, with 8 bases in the middle. As DNA, the CDR3 is TGTGCCAGCACAGGGGTGAATGAAAAACTGTTTTTT. It specifies CASTGVNEKLFF.

This clonotype occurred many times. The CDR3 DNA reads as TGTGCCAGCAGCAGGGAAGTCGGCGAGCAGTACTTC. Amino acid sequence: CASSREVGEQYF. The V call is TRBV6-5, the J call TRBJ2-7, with D possibly TRBD1 on 5 matching bases. Trimming stripped 6 bases from V and 6 bases from J, with 12 bases between. The CDR3 length is 12 residues. The germline gives CDR1 MNHEY, CDR2 SVGAGI.

This clonotype was counted between two and nine times. The chain recombines TRBV11-3 with TRBJ1-1; D is undetermined. The CDR3 loop spans 17 amino acids. Germline values: CDR1 SGHNT, CDR2 YENEEA. V gave up 1 base and J gave up 2 bases, with 17 bases separating them. Here the CDR3 DNA reads TGTGCCAGCAGCTTAGTTTCCGGGCAGCAAAGAAACACTGAAGCTTTCTTT. Protein sequence: CASSLVSGQQRNTEAFF. The complete variable domain, with remaining parts taken from reference TRBV11-3 and TRBJ1-1, reads EAGVVQSPRYKIIEKKQPVAFWCNPISGHNTLYWYLQNLGQGPELLIRYENEEAVDDSQLPKDRFSAERLKGVDSTLKIQPAELGDSAVYLCASSLVSGQQRNTEAFFGQGTRLTVV.

This clonotype was observed at least ten times. This chain uses TRBV5-6 with TRBJ2-7, with D possibly being TRBD1 (6 bases). Trimming removed 6 bases at V and 2 bases at J, with 15 bases between. The CDR3 has 14 amino acids. Germline V gene data show CDR1 as SGHDT and CDR2 as YYEEEE. CDR3 loop: CASTETGRAYEQYV. The CDR3 DNA reads as TGTGCCAGCACCGAGACAGGTAGGGCCTACGAGCAGTACGTC.

This clonotype has at least ten counts. The V gene is TRBV10-2, the J gene TRBJ2-4, with a possible D match to TRBD2 (6 bases). Trimming left V 1 base short and J 3 bases short, with 13 bases between. The V gene's germline CDR1 is WSHSY and CDR2 SAAADI. The CDR3 extends over 16 amino acids. The CDR3 DNA sequence: TGCGCCAGCAGTGAGTGGGGGGAGGCGGTCAAAAACATTCAGTACTTC. It specifies CASSEWGEAVKNIQYF.

This clonotype was detected a few times. The chain recombines TRBV7-9 with TRBJ2-2; D gene unclear. The CDR3 spans 17 residues. Between the trimmed V and J ends, which lost 2 bases and 1 base, there was a span of 14 bases. Germline values: CDR1 SEHNR, CDR2 FQNEAQ (reference sequence). The CDR3 DNA reads as TGTGCCAGCAGCTTAACAGCCCAGCACCAGAACACCGGGGAGCTGTTTTTT. Translated: CASSLTAQHQNTGELFF.

This clonotype was picked up many times. This rearrangement joins TRBV3-1 to TRBJ1-4, with D maybe TRBD1 (5 bases). The CDR3 extends over 17 amino acids. Per the germline V gene, CDR1 is LGHDT and CDR2 is YNNKEL (reference sequence). The V end lost 2 bases, the J end lost 4 bases, and 17 bases lay between the germline ends. This chain's CDR3 is CASSQTGFSTGNEKLFF. In DNA, the CDR3 is TGTGCCAGCAGCCAAACAGGATTTTCAACGGGTAATGAAAAACTGTTTTTT.

This clonotype occurred a few times. V is TRBV6-6 and J is TRBJ2-1, with 7 bases fitting TRBD2. The CDR3 contains 14 residues. V was pared by 5 bases and J by 3 bases, with 4 bases of the junction left unmatched. CDR1 and CDR2 (germline): MNHNY, SVGAGI (reference sequence). The CDR3 reads CASSGEGLYNEQFF. The CDR3 DNA follows: TGTGCCAGCAGTGGGGAGGGTCTCTACAATGAGCAGTTCTTC.

This clonotype was counted between two and nine times. This CDR3 is CASRATWRTNEKLFF. The CDR3 DNA reads TGTGCCAGCAGGGCTACTTGGAGGACTAATGAAAAACTGTTTTTT. V and J are TRBV28 and TRBJ1-4; D call uncertain. V was cut by 6 bases and J by 2 bases, with 13 bases left in between. The CDR3 extends over 15 amino acids. Germline CDR1 reads MDHEN; CDR2 reads SYDVKM.

Only a few counts were recorded for this clonotype. The rearrangement links TRBV20-1 to TRBJ2-3; 7 bases line up with TRBD1. The junction had 9 bases not matched to a gene; V was cut back by 3 bases and J by 6 bases. This CDR3 is built from 14 residues. Looked up from germline, CDR1 is DFQATT and CDR2 is SNEGSKA (reference sequence). CDR3 bases: TGCAGTGCTAGCTCCCCGACAGGGTCCGATACGCAGTATTTT. This sequence encodes CSASSPTGSDTQYF.

The rearrangement uses TRBV21-1 and TRBJ1-5; the table calls TRBD1, which could not be checked here. TRBV21-1 is a listed pseudogene. There are 16 residues in the CDR3. The CDR3 nucleotides are TGTGCCAGCAGCAACCCGACAGGGGACAAGAATCAGCCCCAGCATTTT. Translating gives CASSNPTGDKNQPQHF.

There are a few counts of this clonotype. The rearrangement uses TRBV10-3 and TRBJ2-7, with a possible D match to TRBD1 (6 bases). Germline loops: CDR1 ENHRY, CDR2 SYGVKD. There are 14 residues in the CDR3. Trimming pared 3 bases from V and 7 bases from J, leaving 16 bases between. CDR3 sequence: CAISDLGAGWEQYF. The CDR3 nucleotides read TGTGCCATCAGTGACCTGGGGGCCGGTTGGGAGCAGTACTTC.

Many counts were recorded for this clonotype. V gene TRBV3-1 combines with J gene TRBJ1-5; no definite D call. The CDR3 runs to 12 residues. Germline CDR1 and CDR2: LGHDT and YNNKEL (reference sequence). Trimming shortened V by 0 bases and J by 12 bases, and 9 bases separated the two germline ends. CDR3 sequence (DNA): TGTGCCAGCAGCCAAGAGGGATATCTCCAGCATTTT. It yields the protein CASSQEGYLQHF.

This clonotype was observed at least ten times. The V gene is TRBV7-8, the J gene TRBJ1-1; tentative D call: TRBD1 (6 bases). The CDR3 runs to 13 residues. In germline, CDR1 is SGHVS, CDR2 FQNEAQ. V lost 4 bases and J 6 bases, leaving 12 bases between the germline ends. CDR3 nucleotide sequence: TGTGCCAGCAGCTACACAGGGTACGCTGAAGCTTTCTTT. The encoded protein is CASSYTGYAEAFF.

This clonotype was seen ten or more times. The V call is TRBV6-5, the J call TRBJ1-6; 8 nucleotides line up with TRBD1. J lost 9 bases, V lost 6 bases, and 7 bases had no gene match. The CDR3 runs 14 residues. Germline loops: CDR1 MNHEY, CDR2 SVGAGI. For the CDR3, the DNA is TGTGCCAGCAGGGGTGACAGGGGTGCTTCACCCCTCCACTTT. It yields the protein CASRGDRGASPLHF.

This clonotype has a count of ten or more. The chain recombines TRBV6-1 with TRBJ2-6; 9 nucleotides line up with TRBD1. J gave up 0 bases and V 2 bases, and 5 bases lay outside the gene matches. The CDR3 is made up of 18 amino acids. Germline-derived CDR1 and CDR2 are MNHNS and SASEGT. The CDR3 spells CASSELGTGSSGANVLTF. CDR3 nucleotide sequence: TGTGCCAGCAGTGAACTAGGGACAGGGAGCTCTGGGGCCAACGTCCTGACTTTC.

The chain combines TRBV7-4 with TRBJ1-2; no firm D call. Germline CDR1 is SGHVT and CDR2 is SQSDAQ. CDR3 length equals 13 residues. Trimming shortened V by 2 bases and J by 3 bases, and 7 bases separated the two germline ends. This CDR3 is CASSLIGDYGYTF. The CDR3 region has the DNA TGTGCCAGCAGCTTAATCGGGGACTATGGCTACACCTTC.

This clonotype was picked up many times. The rearrangement links TRBV5-1 to TRBJ1-5, with D hard to call. V lost 0 bases and J 1 base, leaving 8 bases between the germline ends. The CDR3 length is 15 residues. The germline CDR1 and CDR2 sequences are SGHRS and YFSETQ. The CDR3, as DNA: TGCGCCAGCAGCTTGGCCGCGGGGAGCAATCAGCCCCAGCATTTT. Its translation: CASSLAAGSNQPQHF.

This clonotype is termed medium-sized (0.01 to 0.1%). The rearrangement links TRBV7-9 to TRBJ2-1, with D unclear. V shed 1 base and J shed 6 bases, with 10 bases lying between them. The CDR3 extends over 14 amino acids. Germline CDR1 is SEHNR and CDR2 is FQNEAQ (reference sequence). The chain's CDR3 is CASSLVNEINEQFF. In DNA, the CDR3 is TGTGCCAGCAGCTTAGTTAATGAAATCAATGAGCAGTTCTTC.

Many counts were recorded for this clonotype. The CDR3 spells CSVLKTSGANVLTF. CDR3 in DNA: TGCAGCGTTTTAAAGACCTCTGGGGCCAACGTCCTGACTTTC. J is TRBJ2-6 and V is TRBV29-1; D uncertain. CDR3 length: 14 amino acids. V lost 5 bases to trimming and J lost 0 bases, with 8 bases between them. Germline V gene lookup returns CDR1 SQVTM and CDR2 ANQGSEA.

This clonotype was detected many times. The chain carries TRBV7-2 and TRBJ1-3; D gene ambiguous. Germline CDR1 and CDR2: SGHTA and FQGNSA. This CDR3 region has 14 residues. The germline V and J ends were trimmed by 1 base and 2 bases, with 6 bases remaining between them. This CDR3 reads CASSLVAAGNTIYF. The CDR3 DNA is TGTGCCAGCAGCTTAGTGGCTGCTGGAAACACCATATATTTT.

As to this clonotype: The junction differs from germline at one of its ends, possibly a read error. J is TRBJ2-1 and V is TRBV9, with TRBD2 matching over 8 bases. The CDR3 totals 13 residues. CDR1 is SGDLS and CDR2 is YYNGEE in the germline V gene. The CDR3 DNA follows: TGTGCCAGCAGCCTGAGAACTATAGGACTAGCTGCCTTC. Translation gives CASSLRTIGLAAF.

In its sample, this clonotype was seen many times. The chain carries TRBV6-1 and TRBJ2-5, with 10 bases aligning to TRBD2. The CDR3 is 16 amino acids. The germline V gene encodes CDR1 MNHNS and CDR2 SASEGT. V gave up 7 bases and J gave up 5 bases; unmatched junction bases: 13. The CDR3 is CASIAGGMTGGETQYF. The CDR3 DNA follows: TGTGCCAGCATAGCGGGAGGAATGACGGGGGGTGAGACCCAGTACTTC.

This clonotype occurred many times. The chain employs TRBV6-6 and TRBJ1-2; no firm D call. The CDR3 extends over 14 amino acids. Between the trimmed V and J ends, which lost 2 bases and 0 bases, there was a span of 7 bases. The germline V gene has CDR1 MNHNY and CDR2 SVGAGI (reference sequence). For the CDR3, the DNA is TGTGCCAGCAGTTACGACGCTTCTAACTATGGCTACACCTTC. Amino acid sequence: CASSYDASNYGYTF.